This T cell receptor (beta chain) was documented in a study of T cells after yellow fever vaccination. This CDR3 contains 16 residues. Germline V gene lookup returns CDR1 LNHDA and CDR2 SQIVND (reference sequence). V dropped 7 bases and J dropped 1; count of bases not matched to a gene: 6. The 5'RACE template-switching step produced TCR cDNA and added a universal primer site and UMIs. TCRdb re-analysed the 5' RACE reads in MiXCR, keeping a single row per CDR3 protein. Of about 580,000 distinct CDR3 sequences detected, less than 20% appear once; the ten largest clones hold around 16%. V is TRBV19 and J is TRBJ2-3; 12 bases line up with TRBD1. The sequence was obtained from a man aged 18 to 35 who received the YFV17D yellow fever vaccine. This specimen consisted of PBMCs, obtained around 5 days after the first yellow fever vaccination. The CDR3 DNA sequence: TGTGCCAGTACACGGGACAGGGGGCACGGCACAGATACGCAGTATTTT. Protein: CASTRDRGHGTDTQYF.